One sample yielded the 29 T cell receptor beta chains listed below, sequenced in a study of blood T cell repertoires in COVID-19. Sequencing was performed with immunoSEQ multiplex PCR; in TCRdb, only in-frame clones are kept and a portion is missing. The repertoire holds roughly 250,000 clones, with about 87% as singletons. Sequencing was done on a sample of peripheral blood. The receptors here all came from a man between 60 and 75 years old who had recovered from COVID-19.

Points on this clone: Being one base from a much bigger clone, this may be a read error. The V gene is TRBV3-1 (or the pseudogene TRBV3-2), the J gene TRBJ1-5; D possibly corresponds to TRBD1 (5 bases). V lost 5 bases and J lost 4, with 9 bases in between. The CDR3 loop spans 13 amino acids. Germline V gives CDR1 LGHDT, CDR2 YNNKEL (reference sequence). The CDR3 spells CASSSGLNQPQHF. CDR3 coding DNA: TGTGCCAGCAGCTCAGGGTTAAATCAGCCCCAGCATTTT.

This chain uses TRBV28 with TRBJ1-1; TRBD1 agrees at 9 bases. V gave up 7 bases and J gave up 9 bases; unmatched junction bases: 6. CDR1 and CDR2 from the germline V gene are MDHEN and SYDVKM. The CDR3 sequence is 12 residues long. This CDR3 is CASMSGQGKAFF. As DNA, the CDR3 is TGTGCCAGCATGTCAGGACAGGGGAAAGCTTTCTTT.

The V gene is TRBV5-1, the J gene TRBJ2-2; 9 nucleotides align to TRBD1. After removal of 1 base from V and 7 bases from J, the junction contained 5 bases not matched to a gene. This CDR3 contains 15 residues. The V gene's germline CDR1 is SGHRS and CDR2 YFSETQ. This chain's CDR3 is CASSLKGQGDGELFF. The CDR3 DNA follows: TGCGCCAGCAGCTTGAAGGGACAGGGCGACGGGGAGCTGTTTTTT. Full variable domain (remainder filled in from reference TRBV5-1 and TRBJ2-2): KAGVTQTPRYLIKTRGQQVTLSCSPISGHRSVSWYQQTPGQGLQFLFEYFSETQRNKGNFPGRFSGRQFSNSRSEMNVSTLELGDSALYLCASSLKGQGDGELFFGEGSRLTVL.

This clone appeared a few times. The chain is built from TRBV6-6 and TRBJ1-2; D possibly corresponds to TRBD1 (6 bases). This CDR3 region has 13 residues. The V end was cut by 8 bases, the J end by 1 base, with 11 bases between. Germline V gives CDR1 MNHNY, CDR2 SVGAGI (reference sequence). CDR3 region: CASWTDSNYGYTF. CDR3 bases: TGTGCCAGCTGGACGGACAGTAACTATGGCTACACCTTC.

The DNA of the CDR3 is TGTGCCAGCAGCTCCCCTCGACAGGTGGGCTATGGCTACACCTTC. It translates to CASSSPRQVGYGYTF. This chain links TRBV5-4 with TRBJ1-2; TRBD1 might be the D (6 bases). Looked up from germline, CDR1 is SGHNT and CDR2 is YYREEE (reference sequence). There are 15 residues in the CDR3. Trimming took off 3 bases at V and 4 bases at J, with 16 bases between the two ends.

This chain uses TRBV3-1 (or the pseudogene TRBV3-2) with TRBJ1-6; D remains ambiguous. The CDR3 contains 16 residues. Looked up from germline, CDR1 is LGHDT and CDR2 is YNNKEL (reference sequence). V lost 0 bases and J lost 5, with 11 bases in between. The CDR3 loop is CASSQDFGHDNSPLHF. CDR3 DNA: TGTGCCAGCAGCCAAGATTTTGGGCACGATAATTCACCCCTCCACTTT.

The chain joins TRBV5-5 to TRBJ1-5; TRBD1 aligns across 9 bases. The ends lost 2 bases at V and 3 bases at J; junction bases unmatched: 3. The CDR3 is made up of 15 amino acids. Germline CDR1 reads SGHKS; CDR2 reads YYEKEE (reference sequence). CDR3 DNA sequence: TGTGCCAGCAGCTTAGACAGGGGGACCAATCAGCCCCAGCATTTT. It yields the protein CASSLDRGTNQPQHF.

The CDR3 loop is CASSLAGTGEYGNTIYF. The CDR3 DNA is TGCGCCAGCAGCTTAGCCGGGACAGGGGAGTACGGAAACACCATATATTTT. This chain joins TRBV5-1 and TRBJ1-3; 10 bases are shared with TRBD1. The germline V gene has CDR1 SGHRS and CDR2 YFSETQ. Trimming took 2 bases from V and 4 from J; bases not matched to a gene: 9. The CDR3 loop spans 17 amino acids.

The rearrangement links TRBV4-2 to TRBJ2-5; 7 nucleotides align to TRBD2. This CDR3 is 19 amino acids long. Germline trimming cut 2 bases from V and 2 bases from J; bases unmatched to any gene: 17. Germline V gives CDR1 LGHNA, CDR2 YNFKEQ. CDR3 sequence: CASSQTRGLVGDIQETQYF. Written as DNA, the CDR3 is TGTGCCAGCAGCCAAACGCGGGGGTTAGTAGGAGACATTCAAGAGACCCAGTACTTC.

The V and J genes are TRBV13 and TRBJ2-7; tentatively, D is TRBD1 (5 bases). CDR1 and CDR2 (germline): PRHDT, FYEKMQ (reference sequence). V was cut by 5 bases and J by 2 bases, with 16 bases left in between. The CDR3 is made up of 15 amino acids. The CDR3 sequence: CASSLRTKMTYEQYF. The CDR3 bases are TGTGCCAGCAGCCTGCGGACAAAAATGACCTACGAGCAGTACTTC. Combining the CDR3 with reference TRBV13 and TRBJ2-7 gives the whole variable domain AAGVIQSPRHLIKEKRETATLKCYPIPRHDTVYWYQQGPGQDPQFLISFYEKMQSDKGSIPDRFSAQQFSDYHSELNMSSLELGDSALYFCASSLRTKMTYEQYFGPGTRLTVT.

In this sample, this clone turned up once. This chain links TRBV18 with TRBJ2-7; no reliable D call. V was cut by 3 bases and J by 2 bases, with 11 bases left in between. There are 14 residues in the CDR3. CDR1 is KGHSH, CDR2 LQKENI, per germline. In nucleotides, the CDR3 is TGTGCCAGCTCACCGAAACAGAATACCTACGAGCAGTACTTC. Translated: CASSPKQNTYEQYF.

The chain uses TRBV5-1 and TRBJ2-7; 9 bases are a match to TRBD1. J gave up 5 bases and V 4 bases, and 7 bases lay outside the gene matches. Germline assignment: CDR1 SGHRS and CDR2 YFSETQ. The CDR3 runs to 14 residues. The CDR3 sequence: CASSPGTGPHEQYF. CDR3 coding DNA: TGCGCCAGCAGCCCTGGGACAGGGCCCCACGAGCAGTACTTC.

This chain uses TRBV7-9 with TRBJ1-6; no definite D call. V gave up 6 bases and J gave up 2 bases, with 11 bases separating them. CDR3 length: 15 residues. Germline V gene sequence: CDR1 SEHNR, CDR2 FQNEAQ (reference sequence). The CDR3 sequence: CASRAFGAYNSPLHF. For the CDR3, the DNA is TGTGCCAGCAGAGCCTTTGGAGCCTATAATTCACCCCTCCACTTT.

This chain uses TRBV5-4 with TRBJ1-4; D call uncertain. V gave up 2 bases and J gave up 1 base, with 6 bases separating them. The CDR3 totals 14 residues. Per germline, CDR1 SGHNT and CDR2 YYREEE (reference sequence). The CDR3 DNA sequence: TGTGCCAGCAGCTTTGCGGTAACTAATGAAAAACTGTTTTTT. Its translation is CASSFAVTNEKLFF.

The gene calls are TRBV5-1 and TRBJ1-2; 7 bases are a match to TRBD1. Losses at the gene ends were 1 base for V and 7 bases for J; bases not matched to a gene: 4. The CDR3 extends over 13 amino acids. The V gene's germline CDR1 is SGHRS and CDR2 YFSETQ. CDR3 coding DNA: TGCGCCAGCAGCTTGCGACAGGGCGGTGGCTACACCTTC. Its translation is CASSLRQGGGYTF.

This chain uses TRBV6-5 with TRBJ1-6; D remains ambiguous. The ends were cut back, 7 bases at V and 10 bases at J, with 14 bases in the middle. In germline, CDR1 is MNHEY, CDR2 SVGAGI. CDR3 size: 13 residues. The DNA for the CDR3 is TGTGCCAGCAAGTTGGAGGTCCAGTCACCCCTCCACTTT. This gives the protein CASKLEVQSPLHF.

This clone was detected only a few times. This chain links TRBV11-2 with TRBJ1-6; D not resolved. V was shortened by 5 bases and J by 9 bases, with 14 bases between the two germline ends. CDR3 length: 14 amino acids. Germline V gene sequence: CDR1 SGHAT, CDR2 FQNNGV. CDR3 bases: TGTGCCAGCAGCCATCTAAGGGAGGTTTCACCCCTCCACTTT. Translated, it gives CASSHLREVSPLHF.

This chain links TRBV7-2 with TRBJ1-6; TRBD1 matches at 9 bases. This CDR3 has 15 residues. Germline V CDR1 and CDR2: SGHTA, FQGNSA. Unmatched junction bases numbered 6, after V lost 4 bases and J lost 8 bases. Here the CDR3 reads CASSSDRGVDSPLHF. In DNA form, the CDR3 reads TGTGCCAGCAGCTCGGACAGGGGAGTTGATTCACCCCTCCACTTT.

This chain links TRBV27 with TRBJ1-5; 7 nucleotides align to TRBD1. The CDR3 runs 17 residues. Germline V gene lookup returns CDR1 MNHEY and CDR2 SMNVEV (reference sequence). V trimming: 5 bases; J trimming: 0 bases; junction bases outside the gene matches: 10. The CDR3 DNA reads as TGTGCCAGCAGTCCCCTTGGCCAGGGGGGTAGCAATCAGCCCCAGCATTTT. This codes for CASSPLGQGGSNQPQHF.

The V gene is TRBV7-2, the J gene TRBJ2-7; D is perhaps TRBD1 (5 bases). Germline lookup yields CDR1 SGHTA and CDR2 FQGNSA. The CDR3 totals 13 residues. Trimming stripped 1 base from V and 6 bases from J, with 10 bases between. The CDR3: CASSLETGIEQYF. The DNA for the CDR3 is TGTGCCAGCAGCTTAGAAACAGGCATCGAGCAGTACTTC.

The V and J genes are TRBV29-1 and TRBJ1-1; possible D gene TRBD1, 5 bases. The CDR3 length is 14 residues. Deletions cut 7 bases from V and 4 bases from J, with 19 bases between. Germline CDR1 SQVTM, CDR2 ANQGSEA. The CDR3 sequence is CSAASGGGSTEAFF. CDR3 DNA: TGCAGCGCAGCTAGCGGGGGAGGGTCCACTGAAGCTTTCTTT.

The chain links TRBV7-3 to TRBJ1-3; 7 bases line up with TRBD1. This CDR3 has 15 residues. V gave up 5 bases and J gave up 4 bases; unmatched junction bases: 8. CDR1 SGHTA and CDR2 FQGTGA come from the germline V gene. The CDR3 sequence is CASSLDRARGNTIYF. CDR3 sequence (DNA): TGTGCCAGCAGCCTCGACAGGGCCCGGGGAAACACCATATATTTT.

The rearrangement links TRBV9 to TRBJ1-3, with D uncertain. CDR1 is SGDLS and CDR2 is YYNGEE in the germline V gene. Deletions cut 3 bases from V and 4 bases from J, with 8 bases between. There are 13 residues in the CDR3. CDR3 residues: CASSAVGGNTIYF. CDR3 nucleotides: TGTGCCAGCAGCGCAGTGGGCGGAAACACCATATATTTT.

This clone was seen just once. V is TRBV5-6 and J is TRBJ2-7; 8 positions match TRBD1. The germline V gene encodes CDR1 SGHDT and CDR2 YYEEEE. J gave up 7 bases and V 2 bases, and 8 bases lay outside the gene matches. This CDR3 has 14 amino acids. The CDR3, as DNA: TGTGCCAGCAGCTTTGGGACAGGTTTTAAAGAGCAGTACTTC. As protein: CASSFGTGFKEQYF.

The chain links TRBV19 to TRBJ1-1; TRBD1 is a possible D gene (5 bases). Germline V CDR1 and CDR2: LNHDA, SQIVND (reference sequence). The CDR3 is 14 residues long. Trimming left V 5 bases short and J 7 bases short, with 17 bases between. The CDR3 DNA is TGTGCCAGTAGTGCGAGGAGCTCCACAGGTGAAGCTTTCTTT. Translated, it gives CASSARSSTGEAFF.

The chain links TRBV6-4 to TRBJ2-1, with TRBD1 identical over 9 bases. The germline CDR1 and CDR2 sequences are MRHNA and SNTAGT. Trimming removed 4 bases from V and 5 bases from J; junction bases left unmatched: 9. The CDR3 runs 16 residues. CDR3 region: CASSGQRTGVNNEQFF. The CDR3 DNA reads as TGTGCCAGCAGTGGGCAAAGGACAGGGGTGAACAATGAGCAGTTCTTC.

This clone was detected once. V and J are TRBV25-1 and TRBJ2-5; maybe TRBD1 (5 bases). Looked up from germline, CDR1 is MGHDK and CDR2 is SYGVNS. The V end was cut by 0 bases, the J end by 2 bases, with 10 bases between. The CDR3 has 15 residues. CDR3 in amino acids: CASSEYMGQQETQYF. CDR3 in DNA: TGTGCCAGCAGTGAATATATGGGGCAGCAAGAGACCCAGTACTTC.

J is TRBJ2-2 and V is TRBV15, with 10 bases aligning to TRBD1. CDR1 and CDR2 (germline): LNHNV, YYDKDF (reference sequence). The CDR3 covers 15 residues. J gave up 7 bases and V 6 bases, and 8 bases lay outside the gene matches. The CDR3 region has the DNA TGTGCCACCAGTTTTGGGACAGGGGCAGGCGGGGAGCTGTTTTTT. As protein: CATSFGTGAGGELFF.

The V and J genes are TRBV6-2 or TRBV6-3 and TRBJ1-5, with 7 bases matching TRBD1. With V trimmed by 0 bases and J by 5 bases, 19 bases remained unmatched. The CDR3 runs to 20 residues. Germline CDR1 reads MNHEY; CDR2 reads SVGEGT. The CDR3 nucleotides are TGTGCCAGCAGTTACTCCCGGGACAGAGGGGTCACGGGGACATATCAGCCCCAGCATTTT. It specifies CASSYSRDRGVTGTYQPQHF.